The source of this T cell receptor (beta chain) is a study of cytomegalovirus exposure and HLA in healthy donors. PCR amplification relied on 60 Vbeta primers (plus 13 Jbeta primers). TCRdb's table, derived via immunoSEQ multiplex PCR, lists solely in-frame clones and lacks some. The table has some 98,000 clones, around 80% seen once. The CDR3 has 14 residues. V was trimmed by 5 bases and J by 2 bases, leaving 10 bases between them. Germline CDR1 LNHDA, CDR2 SQIVND (reference sequence). The sample comprised PBMCs. The TCR comes from a man aged 40-55 years in good health and CMV-seronegative. The chain joins TRBV19 to TRBJ1-5; D is ambiguous. The CDR3 coding sequence is TGTGCCAGTAGTCCCCAACAAGGCAATCAGCCCCAGCATTTT. Translation: CASSPQQGNQPQHF.